The 21 T cell receptor beta chains below all came from one sample that was sequenced in a study of T cell responses to AZD1222 COVID-19 vaccine. Produced via immunoSEQ multiplex PCR; TCRdb's table is partial and in-frame only. There are approximately 200,000 clones in the sample; 80% to 90% occur only once, and approximately 2.7% lies in the top ten. This sample comprised peripheral blood, obtained on day 0 of MenACWY control vaccination. These receptors originate from an adult in good health.

This clone was seen once. The J gene is TRBJ2-7, the V gene TRBV5-4; no firm D call. This CDR3 is 12 amino acids long. CDR1 is SGHNT, CDR2 YYREEE, per germline (reference sequence). V was cut by 4 bases and J by 0 bases, with 5 bases left in between. CDR3 DNA sequence: TGTGCCAGCAGCATAGACTCCTACGAGCAGTACTTC. This encodes CASSIDSYEQYF.

This clone has just a few counts. V usage is TRBV27 and J usage is TRBJ1-4; D remains ambiguous. The CDR3 sequence is 16 residues long. Germline assignment: CDR1 MNHEY and CDR2 SMNVEV (reference sequence). Trimming took 0 bases from V and 7 from J, leaving 15 bases between them. Here the CDR3 reads CASSLSWLGVGEKLFF. The CDR3 coding sequence is TGTGCCAGCAGTTTATCGTGGCTAGGCGTGGGTGAAAAACTGTTTTTT.

This clone occurred once. The chain combines TRBV28 with TRBJ2-3, with TRBD2 matching over 8 bases. Losses at the gene ends were 3 bases for V and 2 bases for J; bases not matched to a gene: 7. Germline CDR1 and CDR2: MDHEN and SYDVKM. CDR3 length: 16 amino acids. CDR3 sequence reads: CASSFLSGDATDTQYF. The CDR3 DNA follows: TGTGCCAGCAGTTTTCTTAGCGGGGACGCCACAGATACGCAGTATTTT. Together with reference TRBV28 and TRBJ2-3, the CDR3 gives the full variable domain: DVKVTQSSRYLVKRTGEKVFLECVQDMDHENMFWYRQDPGLGLRLIYFSYDVKMKEKGDIPEGYSVSREKKERFSLILESASTNQTSMYLCASSFLSGDATDTQYFGPGTRLTVL.

This chain links TRBV30 with TRBJ2-7, with 8 bases fitting TRBD1. Germline loops: CDR1 GTSNPN, CDR2 SVGIG (reference sequence). The junction had 10 bases not matched to a gene; V was cut back by 0 bases and J by 3 bases. The CDR3 sequence is 16 residues long. The CDR3, as DNA: TGTGCCTGGAGTGTACCTCGGACAGGGCGTTTCTACGAGCAGTACTTC. Translating gives CAWSVPRTGRFYEQYF.

The chain employs TRBV30 and TRBJ2-7, with TRBD1 matching 10 bases. There are 15 residues in the CDR3. Germline V gene sequence: CDR1 GTSNPN, CDR2 SVGIG (reference sequence). V was pared by 0 bases and J by 1 base, with 3 bases of the junction left unmatched. The CDR3 region has the DNA TGTGCCTGGAGTGTGACAGGGGGCGCTTCCTACGAGCAGTACTTC. Amino acids: CAWSVTGGASYEQYF.

A note on this clone: No conserved phenylalanine or tryptophan is present at the end of the CDR3, so a read error is the likely explanation. The limits of the CDR3 on the DNA are not certain, so only TCRdb's listed CDR3 is given. The V and J genes are TRBV2 and TRBJ2-7; the table's D gene call, TRBD1, was not cross checked with the DNA. Germline V gene sequence: CDR1 SNHLY, CDR2 FYNNEI. The CDR3 contains 10 residues when both ends are counted. This CDR3 reads CASGGTGAIN.

The genes are TRBV9 and TRBJ1-5; D is undetermined. V lost 0 bases and J 4 bases, leaving 11 bases between the germline ends. Per germline, CDR1 SGDLS and CDR2 YYNGEE. CDR3 length: 15 amino acids. CDR3 in DNA: TGTGCCAGCAGCGTAGGGTCGGATAGGAATCAGCCCCAGCATTTT. Residues: CASSVGSDRNQPQHF.

The gene calls are TRBV20-1 and TRBJ1-5; D ambiguous. CDR1 and CDR2 from the germline V gene are DFQATT and SNEGSKA (reference sequence). V was pared by 3 bases and J by 11 bases, with 17 bases between. The CDR3 totals 13 residues. The CDR3 reads CSASRQAVRTQHF. DNA for the CDR3: TGCAGTGCTAGTCGGCAGGCGGTGAGGACCCAGCATTTT.

This clone occurred a few times. CDR3 sequence reads: CASSQGFREETQYF. The CDR3 DNA sequence: TGTGCCAGCAGTCAGGGGTTCAGGGAAGAGACCCAGTACTTC. This sequence joins TRBV28 and TRBJ2-5, with D perhaps TRBD1 (6 bases). Germline V gene lookup returns CDR1 MDHEN and CDR2 SYDVKM. CDR3 length: 14 amino acids. The germline V and J ends were trimmed by 5 bases and 3 bases, with 13 bases remaining between them.

The chain has TRBV28 and TRBJ2-1, with a possible D match to TRBD2 (5 bases). CDR1 MDHEN and CDR2 SYDVKM come from the germline V gene. Trimming removed 3 bases at V and 2 bases at J, with 14 bases between. The CDR3 totals 16 residues. The CDR3 reads CASSFNGEKTYNEQFF. CDR3 in DNA: TGTGCCAGCAGTTTTAACGGGGAGAAAACCTACAATGAGCAGTTCTTC. Supplemented by reference TRBV28 and TRBJ2-1, the full variable domain reads DVKVTQSSRYLVKRTGEKVFLECVQDMDHENMFWYRQDPGLGLRLIYFSYDVKMKEKGDIPEGYSVSREKKERFSLILESASTNQTSMYLCASSFNGEKTYNEQFFGPGTRLTVL.

This clone came up once. The genes are TRBV28 and TRBJ2-7; D may correspond to TRBD1 or TRBD2 (6 bases each). CDR3 length: 14 residues. V was pared by 8 bases and J by 4 bases, with 18 bases between. CDR1 MDHEN and CDR2 SYDVKM come from the germline V gene. This CDR3 reads CASQEQGAGYEQYF. For the CDR3, the DNA is TGTGCCAGCCAGGAACAGGGTGCGGGGTACGAGCAGTACTTC.

The CDR3 DNA is TGTGCCACCCGGGGAGAGCAGGTTTCTGAAGCTTTCTTT. This encodes CATRGEQVSEAFF. The rearrangement joins TRBV24-1 to TRBJ1-1; D not certain. V was clipped by 9 bases and J by 6 bases, with 16 bases between them. The CDR3 has 13 residues. The germline V gene encodes CDR1 KGHDR and CDR2 SFDVKD.

The chain combines TRBV18 with TRBJ2-7; TRBD1 aligns across 7 bases. The V and J ends lost 3 bases and 1 base, in that order; junction bases with no gene match: 9. This CDR3 has 16 residues. CDR1 KGHSH and CDR2 LQKENI come from the germline V gene. The CDR3 bases are TGTGCCAGCTCACCGCCTCAGGGGGAACTGTCCTACGAGCAGTACTTC. It codes for CASSPPQGELSYEQYF.

A few counts support this clone. Other DNA sequences in the same sample also yield this CDR3. The chain recombines TRBV3-1 (or the pseudogene TRBV3-2) with TRBJ2-7; no reliable D call. CDR1 and CDR2 from the germline V gene are LGHDT and YNNKEL (reference sequence). V was shortened by 1 base and J by 4 bases, with 2 bases between the two germline ends. This CDR3 spans 11 amino acids. Written as DNA, the CDR3 is TGTGCCAGCAGCCAAGGATACGAGCAGTACTTC. Protein: CASSQGYEQYF.

The CDR3 region is CASNGQGYGYTF. CDR3 in DNA: TGTGCCAGCAATGGACAGGGATATGGCTACACCTTC. This sequence joins TRBV28 and TRBJ1-2; 8 positions match TRBD1. The length of the CDR3 is 12 residues. J lost 5 bases, V lost 7 bases, and 3 bases had no gene match. Germline CDR1 is MDHEN and CDR2 is SYDVKM.

The chain uses TRBV9 and TRBJ2-1; D uncertain. CDR1 is SGDLS and CDR2 is YYNGEE in the germline V gene. The CDR3 contains 13 residues. Trimming removed 0 bases from V and 9 bases from J, with 10 bases in between. For the CDR3, the DNA is TGTGCCAGCAGCGTAGCTAATGCGGCTGAGCAGTTCTTC. Amino acid sequence: CASSVANAAEQFF.

The gene calls are TRBV6-6 and TRBJ1-5; 7 bases line up with TRBD1. CDR3 length: 13 residues. Germline loops: CDR1 MNHNY, CDR2 SVGAGI (reference sequence). V lost 6 bases and J lost 6; bases outside the gene matches: 5. The CDR3 bases are TGTGCCAGCAGCGACAGGGTGGGTCAGCCCCAGCATTTT. The encoded protein is CASSDRVGQPQHF.

This clone was seen just once. This sequence joins TRBV28 and TRBJ2-7, with 7 bases lining up with TRBD1. J lost 8 bases, V lost 4 bases, and 11 bases had no gene match. The CDR3 totals 14 residues. Germline CDR1 reads MDHEN; CDR2 reads SYDVKM. The CDR3 coding sequence is TGTGCCAGCAGTTCTGGACAGGCACCCAAACAGCAGTACTTC. Its translation is CASSSGQAPKQQYF. The whole variable domain, filled in from reference TRBV28 and TRBJ2-7, reads DVKVTQSSRYLVKRTGEKVFLECVQDMDHENMFWYRQDPGLGLRLIYFSYDVKMKEKGDIPEGYSVSREKKERFSLILESASTNQTSMYLCASSSGQAPKQQYFGPGTRLTVT.

The CDR3: CASSELGLSSYNEQFF. The CDR3 region has the DNA TGTGCCAGCAGTGAATTGGGGTTGTCCTCCTACAATGAGCAGTTCTTC. The rearrangement uses TRBV25-1 and TRBJ2-1; no definite D call. The CDR3 extends over 16 amino acids. V lost 1 base and J lost 0, with 10 bases in between. The germline gives CDR1 MGHDK, CDR2 SYGVNS.

This clone appeared a single time. The J gene is TRBJ1-2, the V gene TRBV7-9; D may be TRBD1 (6 bases). V was shortened by 4 bases and J by 3 bases, with 18 bases between the two germline ends. The CDR3 covers 16 residues. Germline lookup yields CDR1 SEHNR and CDR2 FQNEAQ (reference sequence). This CDR3 is CASSSVTGAVYYGYTF. In DNA form, the CDR3 reads TGTGCCAGCAGCTCAGTGACGGGGGCGGTGTACTATGGCTACACCTTC. The variable domain in full, completed from reference TRBV7-9 and TRBJ1-2, reads DTGVSQNPRHKITKRGQNVTFRCDPISEHNRLYWYRQTLGQGPEFLTYFQNEAQLEKSRLLSDRFSAERPKGSFSTLEIQRTEQGDSAMYLCASSSVTGAVYYGYTFGSGTRLTVV.

J is TRBJ1-2 and V is TRBV30, with 8 bases matching TRBD1. The CDR3 has 15 amino acids. With V trimmed by 1 base and J by 4 bases, 8 bases remained unmatched. Germline values: CDR1 GTSNPN, CDR2 SVGIG (reference sequence). The CDR3 DNA is TGTGCCTGGAGTGAGGGGACAGGTGGGACCTATGGCTACACCTTC. It translates to CAWSEGTGGTYGYTF.